This TCR beta chain was identified during a study of T cell changes during pregnancy in multiple sclerosis. V was trimmed by 5 bases and J by 0 bases, leaving 5 bases between them. The CDR3 loop spans 13 amino acids. Germline V gene sequence: CDR1 MGHRA, CDR2 YSYEKL. This clone was counted a few times. Sequenced by immunoSEQ multiplex PCR; TCRdb stores in-frame clones only, minus some. The repertoire holds 55,000 to 75,000 clones, with 90% to 95% as singletons. Sequencing used peripheral blood, obtained in the third trimester of pregnancy. The V call is TRBV4-1, the J call TRBJ2-1, with D unclear. The clonotype comes from a female donor in good health, enrolled as a control in a pregnancy study. The CDR3: CASSWSSYNEQFF. CDR3 in DNA: TGCGCCAGCAGCTGGAGCTCCTACAATGAGCAGTTCTTC.